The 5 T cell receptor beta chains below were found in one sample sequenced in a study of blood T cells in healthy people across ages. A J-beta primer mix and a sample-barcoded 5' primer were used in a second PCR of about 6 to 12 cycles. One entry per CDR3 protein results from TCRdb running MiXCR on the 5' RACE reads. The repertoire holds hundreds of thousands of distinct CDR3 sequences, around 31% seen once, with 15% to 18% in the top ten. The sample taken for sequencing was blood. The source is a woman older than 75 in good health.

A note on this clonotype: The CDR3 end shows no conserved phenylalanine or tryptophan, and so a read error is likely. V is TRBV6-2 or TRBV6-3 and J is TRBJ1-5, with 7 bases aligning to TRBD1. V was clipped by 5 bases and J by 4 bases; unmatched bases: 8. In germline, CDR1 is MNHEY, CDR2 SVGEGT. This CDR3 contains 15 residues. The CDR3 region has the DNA TGTGCCAGCAGTACAGACAGGGATAGGAATCAGCCCCAGCATTTG. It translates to CASSTDRDRNQPQHL.

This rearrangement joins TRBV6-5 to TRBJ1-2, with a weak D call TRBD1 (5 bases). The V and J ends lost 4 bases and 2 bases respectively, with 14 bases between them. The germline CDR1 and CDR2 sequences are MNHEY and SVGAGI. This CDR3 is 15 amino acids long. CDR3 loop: CASSWRGHQNYGYTF. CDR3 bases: TGTGCCAGCAGTTGGAGAGGACACCAGAACTATGGCTACACCTTC.

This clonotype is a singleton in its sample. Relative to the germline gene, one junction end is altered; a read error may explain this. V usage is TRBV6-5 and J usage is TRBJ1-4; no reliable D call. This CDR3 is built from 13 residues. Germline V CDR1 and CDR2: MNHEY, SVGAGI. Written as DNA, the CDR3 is TGTGCCAACAGTTACCCTACGGGAGGCAAACGGTTTTTT. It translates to CANSYPTGGKRFF.

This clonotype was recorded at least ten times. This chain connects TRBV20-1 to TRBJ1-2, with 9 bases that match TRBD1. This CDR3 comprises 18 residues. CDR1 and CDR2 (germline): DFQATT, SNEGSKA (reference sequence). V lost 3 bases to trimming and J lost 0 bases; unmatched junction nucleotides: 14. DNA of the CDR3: TGCAGTGCTAGGGTAGCCCGACAGGGGGAAAACCCTAACTATGGCTACACCTTC. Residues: CSARVARQGENPNYGYTF.

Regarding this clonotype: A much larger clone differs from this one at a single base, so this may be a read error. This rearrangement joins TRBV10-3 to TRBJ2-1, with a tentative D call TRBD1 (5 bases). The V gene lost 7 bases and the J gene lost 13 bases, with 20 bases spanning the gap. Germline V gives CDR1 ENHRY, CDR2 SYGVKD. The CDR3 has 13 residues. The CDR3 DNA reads TGTGCCATCAACACTGACAGACAAGAGACCCAGTTCTTC. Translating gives CAINTDRQETQFF.